This paragraph reports one T cell receptor beta chain. The clone's antigen remains unknown. It has no much larger one-base neighbor in the sample; base qualities were not kept. CD8 naive samples were CD45RO-negative cells positively selected for CCR7, giving a CD45RA+CCR7+ population that excluded TemRA cells. Donors were healthy HIV-negative adults with no recently reported acute infections or vaccinations. Only Caucasian adults living in Nashville, Tennessee, USA were represented among the donors. Blood was collected by leukapheresis, and PBMCs were isolated by Ficoll-Histopaque density gradient centrifugation and then cryopreserved in liquid nitrogen vapor phase. Analytical flow cytometry was used to check the purity and quantity of each magnetically sorted T cell population. From each sorted fraction, genomic DNA was isolated and quantified by UV absorbance on a Nanodrop 2000c. The sample comes from a study of shared clonotypes between healthy human individuals (dated by TCRdb to the early 2020s). Concerning the study at large: A few men and two women, aged 18 to 49 years, made up the cohort. For each donor, CD4 naive and CD4 memory were each run on three plates, CD8 naive on two plates, and CD8 memory on one plate. The study deeply sequenced blood TCR repertoires of about 5 healthy adults to estimate repertoire size and the extent of clonotype sharing between individuals. To increase sequencing depth and limit assay-specific biases, TCR repertoire library preparation and sequencing were carried out by different laboratories using diverse techniques. Per donor, leukapheresis produced somewhere between about 0.9 and 9 billion PBMCs.

Using the deep immunoSEQ assay, TCR CDR3 regions were amplified from genomic DNA by multiplex PCR. For each cell subset, the extracted genomic DNA was distributed evenly across all wells of several immunoSEQ 96-well plates, and each plate served as one replicate. For sorted subsets, 150 to 250 ng genomic DNA, equal to approximately 30,000 T cell genomes, was loaded into each replicate PCR. Purified libraries were measured with a Qubit 3.0 fluorometer, size-checked on a Bioanalyzer 2100, and measured again with the KAPA Library Quantification kit. Every immunoSEQ 96-well plate was sequenced on a separate single-read 150-cycle Illumina NextSeq 550 flow cell. The source study handled its data this way. The immunoSEQ output contained only junctional sequences without quality scores, so filtering could not match that applied to full-length reads. Sequences were annotated with PyIR, a Python wrapper for IgBLAST v1.9, and V/J genes and CDR3 were assigned using IMGT germline references. Reads with weak V/J assignments (E-value above 1e-6), missing CDR3, stop codons, out-of-frame junctions, or ambiguous translated residues were removed. V3J clonotypes were defined by identical inferred V gene, J gene, and CDR3 amino acid sequence. The percentage overlap between two repertoires was calculated by dividing the number of shared unique clonotypes by the size of the smaller repertoire. Three approaches were used to assess repertoire richness: RTK rarefaction, the Chao1 estimator, and Recon v2.1 estimates of unobserved clonotypes. Generation probabilities for all TCRbeta clonotypes obtained by the gDNA method from a handful of donors were computed using OLGA. TCRdb obtained this table from immuneACCESS and retained in-frame rearrangements with V and J assigned. These tables miss some clones; where compared with another copy, unresolved V genes account for less than half of the shortfall, and the remainder is unexplained. V and J calls and clone size follow that table, whereas D and trimming were derived from the DNA. The sample table holds some 2,100,000 clones, of which around 93% were seen once. In total, the top ten clones hold approximately 1.7% of the sample.

The paper's findings and limits, for the study overall: Pairwise subsampling led to the expectation that sequencing depth would affect the degree of clonotype sharing among donors. Clonotypes shared by all four sorted-subset donors showed higher generation probabilities than non-shared clonotypes. Rarefaction of sorted-subset datasets indicated incomplete sequencing despite the large sequencing depth. Across four donors, around 5% of naive CD4, 3% to 3.5% of naive CD8, 2.3% of memory CD4, and around 0.4% of memory CD8 clonotypes were shared. Naive subsets generally had larger estimated clonotype richness than memory subsets. The genetic and exposure-history diversity represented was limited by the small number of donors. Sampling was restricted to blood, and TCR repertoires in tissues likely differ from the TCR repertoires found in blood.

The TCR originated in a man aged 18-30 years in good health. Some clones in this sample may be carry-over from other donors' samples. The sample comprised naive CD8+ T cells from PBMCs. Interpreted using the paper, the cell subset or site label stands for: CD45RA+CCR7+.

The CDR3 protein: CAWNPAGGLETQYF. The DNA sequence reads TGTGCCTGGAATCCTGCGGGAGGACTAGAGACCCAGTACTTC. This chain is built from TRBV30 and TRBJ2-5, with 8 bases in between that match TRBD2. The germline V and J ends show losses of 4 bases and 4 bases respectively, and no gene match explains 8 bases of the junction. Measured from the cysteine to the phenylalanine, the CDR3 is 14 residues long. The retained sequence is limited to the CDR3, 42 bases, with the frame set at the first base. CDR1 and CDR2 were assigned from the germline V gene (reference sequence) as GTSNPN and SVGIG.